The T cell receptor beta chain described here comes from a study of cytomegalovirus exposure and HLA in healthy donors. This clone was observed a handful of times. No antigen is known for it. Researchers ran the PCR with 60 Vbeta and 13 Jbeta primers. Produced via immunoSEQ multiplex PCR; TCRdb's table is partial and in-frame only. The sample has over 120,000 clones, more than 8% seen once. Study findings and constraints: An ancestry cluster, one associated with Asian ancestry, reportedly showed fewer N-insertions than the approximately 670-donor mean in a later analysis. A later analysis revealed that TCR association rates differed between HLA loci, peaking at DRB1 and bottoming out at HLA-C. Sequencing artifact likely explains a cluster of highly shared sequence variants.

The J segment lost 2 bases and the V segment lost 4 bases, leaving 1 base of the junction unmatched. Germline V gene data show CDR1 as GTSNPN and CDR2 as SVGIG (reference sequence). The CDR3 sequence is 13 residues long. The sequenced sample consisted of PBMCs. This receptor was obtained from a man between 50 and 59 years old in good health and CMV-seronegative. The gene calls are TRBV30 and TRBJ1-3, with 8 nucleotides matching TRBD1. The CDR3 region has the DNA TGTGCCTGGACAGGGGGCCCTGGAAACACCATATATTTT. Encoded protein: CAWTGGPGNTIYF.